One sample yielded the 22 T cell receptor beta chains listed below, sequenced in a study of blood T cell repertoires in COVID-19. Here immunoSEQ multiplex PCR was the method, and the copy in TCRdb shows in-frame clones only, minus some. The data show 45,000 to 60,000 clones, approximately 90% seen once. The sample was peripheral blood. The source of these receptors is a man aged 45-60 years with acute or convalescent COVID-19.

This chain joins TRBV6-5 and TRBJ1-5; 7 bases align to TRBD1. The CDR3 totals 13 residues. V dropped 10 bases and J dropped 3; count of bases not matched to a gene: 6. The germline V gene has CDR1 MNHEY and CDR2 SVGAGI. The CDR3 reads CAIRDSHNQPQHF. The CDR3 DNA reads TGTGCCATCCGGGACAGCCACAATCAGCCCCAGCATTTT.

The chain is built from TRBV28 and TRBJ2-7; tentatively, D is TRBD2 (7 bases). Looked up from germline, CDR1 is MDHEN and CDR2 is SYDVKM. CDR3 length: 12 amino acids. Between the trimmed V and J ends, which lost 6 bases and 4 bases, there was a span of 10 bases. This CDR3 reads CASSRGGYEQYF. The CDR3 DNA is TGTGCCAGCAGCAGGGGAGGGTACGAGCAGTACTTC.

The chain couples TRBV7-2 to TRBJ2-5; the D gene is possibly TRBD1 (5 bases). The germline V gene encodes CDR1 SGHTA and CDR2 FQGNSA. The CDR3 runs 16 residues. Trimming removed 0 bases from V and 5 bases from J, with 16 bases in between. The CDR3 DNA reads TGTGCCAGCAGCTTAGCCGCCGTTATGGCAGGGGAGACCCAGTACTTC. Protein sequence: CASSLAAVMAGETQYF.

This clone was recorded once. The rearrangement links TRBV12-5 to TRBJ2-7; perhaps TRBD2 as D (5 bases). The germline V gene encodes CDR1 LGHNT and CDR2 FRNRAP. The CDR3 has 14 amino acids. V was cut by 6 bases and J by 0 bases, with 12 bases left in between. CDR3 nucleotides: TGTGCTAGTGGACCGGGATCGAGCTCCTACGAGCAGTACTTC. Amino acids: CASGPGSSSYEQYF.

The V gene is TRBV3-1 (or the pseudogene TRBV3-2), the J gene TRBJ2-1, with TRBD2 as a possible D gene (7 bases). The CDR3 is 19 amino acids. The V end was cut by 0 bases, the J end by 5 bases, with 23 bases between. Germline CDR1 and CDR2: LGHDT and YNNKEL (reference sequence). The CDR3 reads CASSQDKDWRGPQDNEQFF. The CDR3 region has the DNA TGTGCCAGCAGCCAAGATAAGGACTGGCGGGGGCCCCAGGACAATGAGCAGTTCTTC.

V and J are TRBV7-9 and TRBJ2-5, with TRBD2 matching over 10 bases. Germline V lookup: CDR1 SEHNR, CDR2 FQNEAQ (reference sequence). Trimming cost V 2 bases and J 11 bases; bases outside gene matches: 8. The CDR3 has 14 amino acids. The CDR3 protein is CASSLTSGGAYQYF. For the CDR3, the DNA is TGTGCCAGCAGCTTAACGAGCGGGGGGGCTTATCAGTACTTC.

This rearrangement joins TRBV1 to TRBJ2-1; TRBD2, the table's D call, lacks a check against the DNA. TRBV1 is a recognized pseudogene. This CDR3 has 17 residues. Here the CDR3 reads CTSSPTPSAGTYNEQFF. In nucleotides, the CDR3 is TGCACCAGCAGCCCGACCCCCTCAGCGGGGACATACAATGAGCAGTTCTTC.

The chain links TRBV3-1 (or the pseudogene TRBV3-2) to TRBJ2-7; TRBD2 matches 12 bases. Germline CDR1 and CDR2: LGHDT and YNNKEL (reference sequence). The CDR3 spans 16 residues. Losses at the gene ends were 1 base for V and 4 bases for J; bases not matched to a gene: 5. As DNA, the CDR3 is TGTGCCAGCAGCCAAGGGACTAGCGGGATTGGGTACGAGCAGTACTTC. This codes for CASSQGTSGIGYEQYF.

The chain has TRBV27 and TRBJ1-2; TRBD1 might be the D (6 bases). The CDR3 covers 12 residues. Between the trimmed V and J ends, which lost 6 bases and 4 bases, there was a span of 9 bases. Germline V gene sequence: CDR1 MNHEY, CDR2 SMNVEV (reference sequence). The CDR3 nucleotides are TGTGCCAGCAGGCCGGACAGCTATGGCTACACCTTC. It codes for CASRPDSYGYTF.

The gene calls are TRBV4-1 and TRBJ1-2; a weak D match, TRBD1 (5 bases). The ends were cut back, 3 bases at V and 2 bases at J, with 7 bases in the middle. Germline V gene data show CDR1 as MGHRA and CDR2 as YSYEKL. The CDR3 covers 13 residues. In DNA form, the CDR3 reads TGCGCCAGCAGCCACGGGGGAAACTATGGCTACACCTTC. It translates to CASSHGGNYGYTF.

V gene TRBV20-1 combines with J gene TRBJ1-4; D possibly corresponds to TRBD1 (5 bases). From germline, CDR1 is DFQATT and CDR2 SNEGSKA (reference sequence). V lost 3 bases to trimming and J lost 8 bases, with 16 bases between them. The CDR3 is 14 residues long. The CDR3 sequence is CSASPTGPAEKLFF. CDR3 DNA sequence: TGCAGTGCTAGTCCTACAGGACCTGCAGAAAAACTGTTTTTT.

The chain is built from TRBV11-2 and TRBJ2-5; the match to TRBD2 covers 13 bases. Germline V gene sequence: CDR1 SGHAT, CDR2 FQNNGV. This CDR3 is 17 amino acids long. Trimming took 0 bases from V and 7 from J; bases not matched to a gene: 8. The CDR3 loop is CASSLDRGLAGRRTQYF. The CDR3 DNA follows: TGTGCCAGCAGCTTAGATCGGGGACTAGCGGGGCGGCGGACCCAGTACTTC.

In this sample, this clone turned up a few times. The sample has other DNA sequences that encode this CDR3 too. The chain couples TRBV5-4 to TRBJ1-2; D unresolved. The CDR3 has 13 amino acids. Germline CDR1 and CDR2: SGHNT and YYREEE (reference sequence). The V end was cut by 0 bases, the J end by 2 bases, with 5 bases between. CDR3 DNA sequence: TGTGCCAGCAGCTTGGACAGAAACTATGGCTACACCTTC. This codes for CASSLDRNYGYTF.

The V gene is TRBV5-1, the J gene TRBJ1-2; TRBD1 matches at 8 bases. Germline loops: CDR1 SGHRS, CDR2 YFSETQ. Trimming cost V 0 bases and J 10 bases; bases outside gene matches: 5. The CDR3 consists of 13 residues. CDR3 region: CASSLDQGQVYTF. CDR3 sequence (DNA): TGCGCCAGCAGCTTGGATCAGGGACAGGTCTACACCTTC.

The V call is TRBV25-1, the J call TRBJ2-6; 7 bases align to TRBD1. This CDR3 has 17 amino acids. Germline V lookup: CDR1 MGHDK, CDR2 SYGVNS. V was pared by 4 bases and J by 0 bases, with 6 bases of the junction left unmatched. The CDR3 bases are TGTGCCAGCAGTGGGAGGACAGGACGCTCTGGGGCCAACGTCCTGACTTTC. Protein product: CASSGRTGRSGANVLTF. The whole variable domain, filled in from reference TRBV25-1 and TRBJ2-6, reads EADIYQTPRYLVIGTGKKITLECSQTMGHDKMYWYQQDPGMELHLIHYSYGVNSTEKGDLSSESTVSRIRTEHFPLTLESARPSHTSQYLCASSGRTGRSGANVLTFGAGSRLTVL.

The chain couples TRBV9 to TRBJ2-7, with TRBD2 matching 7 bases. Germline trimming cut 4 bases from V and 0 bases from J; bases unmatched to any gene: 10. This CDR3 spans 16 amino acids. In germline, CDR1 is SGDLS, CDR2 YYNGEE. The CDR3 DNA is TGTGCCAGCAGCCCACGGCCGCGGGAGAGCTCCTACGAGCAGTACTTC. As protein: CASSPRPRESSYEQYF.

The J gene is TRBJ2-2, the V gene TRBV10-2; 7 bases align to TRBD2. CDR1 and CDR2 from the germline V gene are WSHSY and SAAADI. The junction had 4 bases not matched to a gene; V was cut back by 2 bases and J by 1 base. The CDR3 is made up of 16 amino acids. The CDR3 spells CASSESGAQNTGELFF. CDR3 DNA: TGCGCCAGCAGTGAGAGCGGGGCCCAGAACACCGGGGAGCTGTTTTTT.

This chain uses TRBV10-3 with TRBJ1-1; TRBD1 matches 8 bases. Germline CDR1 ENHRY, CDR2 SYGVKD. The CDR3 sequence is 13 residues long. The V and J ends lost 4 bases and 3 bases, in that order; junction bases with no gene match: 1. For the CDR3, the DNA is TGTGCCATCAGTGGGACAGGGTACACTGAAGCTTTCTTT. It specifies CAISGTGYTEAFF.

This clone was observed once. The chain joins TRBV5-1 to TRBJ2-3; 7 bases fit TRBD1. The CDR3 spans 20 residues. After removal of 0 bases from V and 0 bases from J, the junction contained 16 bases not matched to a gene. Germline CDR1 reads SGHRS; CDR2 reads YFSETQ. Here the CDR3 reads CASSLAGQGETYASTDTQYF. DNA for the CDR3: TGCGCCAGCAGCTTGGCTGGGCAGGGGGAAACTTATGCGAGCACAGATACGCAGTATTTT.

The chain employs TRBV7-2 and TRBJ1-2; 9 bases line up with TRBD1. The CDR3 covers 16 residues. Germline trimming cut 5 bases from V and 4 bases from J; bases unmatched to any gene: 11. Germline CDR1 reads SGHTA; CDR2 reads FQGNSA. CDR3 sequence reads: CASSDPGTGFGYGYTF. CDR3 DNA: TGTGCCAGCAGCGACCCCGGGACAGGGTTTGGCTATGGCTACACCTTC.

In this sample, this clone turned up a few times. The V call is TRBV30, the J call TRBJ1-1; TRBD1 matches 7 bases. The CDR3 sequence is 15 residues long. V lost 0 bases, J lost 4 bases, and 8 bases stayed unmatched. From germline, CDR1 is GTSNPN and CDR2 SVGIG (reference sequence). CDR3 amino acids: CAWSVGDRDSTEAFF. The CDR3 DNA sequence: TGTGCCTGGAGTGTGGGTGACAGGGATAGCACTGAAGCTTTCTTT.

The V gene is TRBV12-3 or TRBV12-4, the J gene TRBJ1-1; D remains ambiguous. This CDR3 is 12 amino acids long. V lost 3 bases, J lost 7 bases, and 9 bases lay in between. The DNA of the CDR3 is TGTGCCAGCAGTTTGTGGCAACATGAAGCTTTCTTT. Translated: CASSLWQHEAFF.